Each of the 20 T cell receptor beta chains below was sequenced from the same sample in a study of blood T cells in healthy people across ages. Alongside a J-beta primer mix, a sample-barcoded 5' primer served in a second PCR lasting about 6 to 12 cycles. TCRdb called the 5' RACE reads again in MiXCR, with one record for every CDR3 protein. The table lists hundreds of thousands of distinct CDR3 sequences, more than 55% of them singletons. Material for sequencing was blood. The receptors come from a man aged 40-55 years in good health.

The CDR3 here is CASSVGYGWENRRDEQFF. The CDR3 region has the DNA TGTGCCAGCAGCGTGGGGTATGGTTGGGAAAACCGTAGAGATGAGCAGTTCTTC. The chain combines TRBV9 with TRBJ2-1; unclear D gene. The CDR3 loop spans 18 amino acids. Per the germline V gene, CDR1 is SGDLS and CDR2 is YYNGEE. V shed 2 bases and J shed 8 bases, with 26 bases lying between them.

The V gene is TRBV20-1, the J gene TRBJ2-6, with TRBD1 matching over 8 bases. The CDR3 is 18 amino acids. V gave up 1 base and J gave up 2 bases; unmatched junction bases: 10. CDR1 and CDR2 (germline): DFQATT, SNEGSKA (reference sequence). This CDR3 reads CSARGVKTGEAGANVLTF. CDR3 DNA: TGCAGTGCTAGAGGGGTAAAGACAGGGGAGGCTGGGGCCAACGTCCTGACTTTC.

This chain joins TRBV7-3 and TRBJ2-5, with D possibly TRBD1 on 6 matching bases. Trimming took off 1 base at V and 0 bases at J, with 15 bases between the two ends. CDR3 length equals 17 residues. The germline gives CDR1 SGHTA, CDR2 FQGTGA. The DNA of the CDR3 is TGTGCCAGCAGCTTAATGGCAGGGGTCGGGTACCAAGAGACCCAGTACTTC. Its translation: CASSLMAGVGYQETQYF. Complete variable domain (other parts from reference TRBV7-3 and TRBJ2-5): GAGVSQTPSNKVTEKGKYVELRCDPISGHTALYWYRQSLGQGPEFLIYFQGTGAADDSGLPNDRFFAVRPEGSVSTLKIQRTERGDSAVYLCASSLMAGVGYQETQYFGPGTRLLVL.

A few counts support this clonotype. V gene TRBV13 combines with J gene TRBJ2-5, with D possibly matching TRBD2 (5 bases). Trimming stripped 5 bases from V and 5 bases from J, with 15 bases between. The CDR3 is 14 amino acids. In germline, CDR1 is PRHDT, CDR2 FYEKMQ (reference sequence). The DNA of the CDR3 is TGTGCCAGCAGCCTATCTAGCTTGCCGGAGACCCAGTACTTC. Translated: CASSLSSLPETQYF.

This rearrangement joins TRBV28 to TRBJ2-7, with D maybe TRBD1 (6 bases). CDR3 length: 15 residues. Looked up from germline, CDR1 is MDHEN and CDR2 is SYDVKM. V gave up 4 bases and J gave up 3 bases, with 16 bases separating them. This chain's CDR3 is CASSSTGHLDYEQYF. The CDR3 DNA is TGTGCCAGCAGTTCCACGGGACACCTAGACTACGAGCAGTACTTC.

CDR3 in DNA: TGTGCCAGCAGCGTAACCGGACAGACAGGACGCTACGAGCAGTACTTC. This encodes CASSVTGQTGRYEQYF. This rearrangement joins TRBV9 to TRBJ2-7, with D possibly matching TRBD1 (6 bases). Germline CDR1 is SGDLS and CDR2 is YYNGEE. V was trimmed by 1 base and J by 3 bases, leaving 17 bases between them. CDR3 length equals 16 residues.

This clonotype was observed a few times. The CDR3 nucleotides are TGCGCCAGCAGCCCCCCCATGTTAGAAAGCAATGAGCAGTTCTTC. Translated, it gives CASSPPMLESNEQFF. The genes are TRBV5-1 and TRBJ2-1; D remains unclear. CDR3 length: 15 residues. Per germline, CDR1 SGHRS and CDR2 YFSETQ. Trimming stripped 4 bases from V and 6 bases from J, with 17 bases between.

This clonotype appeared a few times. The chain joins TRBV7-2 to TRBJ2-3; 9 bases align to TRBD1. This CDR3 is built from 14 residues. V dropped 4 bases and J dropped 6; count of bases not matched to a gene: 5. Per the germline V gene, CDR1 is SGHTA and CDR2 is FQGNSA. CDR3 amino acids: CASSSYRGRDTQYF. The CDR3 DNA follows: TGTGCCAGCAGCTCCTACAGGGGGCGGGATACGCAGTATTTT.

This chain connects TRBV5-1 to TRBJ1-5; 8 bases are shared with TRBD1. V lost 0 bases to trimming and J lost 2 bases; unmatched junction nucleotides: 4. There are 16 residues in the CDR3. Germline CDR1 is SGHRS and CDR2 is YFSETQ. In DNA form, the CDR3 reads TGCGCCAGCAGCTTGGGAACAGGGGGTGGCAATCAGCCCCAGCATTTT. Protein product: CASSLGTGGGNQPQHF.

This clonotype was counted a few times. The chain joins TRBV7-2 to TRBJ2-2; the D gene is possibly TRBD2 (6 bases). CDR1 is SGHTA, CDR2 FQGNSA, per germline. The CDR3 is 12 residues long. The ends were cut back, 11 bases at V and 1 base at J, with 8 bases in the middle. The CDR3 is CAGGRNTGELFF. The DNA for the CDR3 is TGTGCCGGGGGGAGGAACACCGGGGAGCTGTTTTTT. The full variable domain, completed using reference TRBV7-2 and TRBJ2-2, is GAGVSQSPSNKVTEKGKDVELRCDPISGHTALYWYRQSLGQGLEFLIYFQGNSAPDKSGLPSDRFSAERTGGSVSTLTIQRTQQEDSAVYLCAGGRNTGELFFGEGSRLTVL.

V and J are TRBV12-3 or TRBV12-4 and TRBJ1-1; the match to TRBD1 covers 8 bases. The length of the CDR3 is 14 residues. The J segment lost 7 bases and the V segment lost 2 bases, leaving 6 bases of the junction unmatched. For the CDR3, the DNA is TGTGCCAGCAGTTTATGGGGGACAGGATTTGAAGCTTTCTTT. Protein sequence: CASSLWGTGFEAFF.

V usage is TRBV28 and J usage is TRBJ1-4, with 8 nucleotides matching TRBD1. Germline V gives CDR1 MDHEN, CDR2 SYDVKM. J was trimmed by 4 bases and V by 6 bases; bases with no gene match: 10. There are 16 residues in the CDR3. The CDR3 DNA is TGTGCCAGCAGCCATTACCGGACAGGGTTTAATGAAAAACTGTTTTTT. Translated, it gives CASSHYRTGFNEKLFF.

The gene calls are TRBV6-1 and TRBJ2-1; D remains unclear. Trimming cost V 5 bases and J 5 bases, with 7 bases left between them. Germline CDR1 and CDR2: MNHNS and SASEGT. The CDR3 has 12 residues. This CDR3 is CASSPTNNEQFF. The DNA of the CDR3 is TGTGCCAGCAGTCCCACCAACAATGAGCAGTTCTTC.

CDR3 sequence (DNA): TGCAGCGTCTCGATGACCGCCGCCTACGAGCAGTACTTC. Translating gives CSVSMTAAYEQYF. The chain has TRBV29-1 and TRBJ2-7; D is unclear. Trimming removed 6 bases from V and 2 bases from J, with 14 bases in between. The CDR3 spans 13 residues. CDR1 and CDR2 from the germline V gene are SQVTM and ANQGSEA.

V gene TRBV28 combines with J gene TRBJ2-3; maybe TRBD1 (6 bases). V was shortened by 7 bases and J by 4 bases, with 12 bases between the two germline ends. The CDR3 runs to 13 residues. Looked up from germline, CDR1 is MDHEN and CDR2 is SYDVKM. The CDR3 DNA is TGTGCCAGCACCACAGGGTTGGCAGATACGCAGTATTTT. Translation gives CASTTGLADTQYF. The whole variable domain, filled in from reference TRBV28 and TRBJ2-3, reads DVKVTQSSRYLVKRTGEKVFLECVQDMDHENMFWYRQDPGLGLRLIYFSYDVKMKEKGDIPEGYSVSREKKERFSLILESASTNQTSMYLCASTTGLADTQYFGPGTRLTVL.

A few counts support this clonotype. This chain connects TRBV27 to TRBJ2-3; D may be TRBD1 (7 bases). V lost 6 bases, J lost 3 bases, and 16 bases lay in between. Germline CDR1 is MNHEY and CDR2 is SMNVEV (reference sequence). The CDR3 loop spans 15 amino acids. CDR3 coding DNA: TGTGCCAGCAGACACCTGACAGGGAGGACAGATACGCAGTATTTT. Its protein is CASRHLTGRTDTQYF.

The CDR3 DNA reads TGTGCCAGCAGTTTCGAGCGGCGTGGGACAGGGGCTTTCAATGAGCAGTTCTTC. Its protein product is CASSFERRGTGAFNEQFF. The gene calls are TRBV27 and TRBJ2-1; 10 positions match TRBD1. The CDR3 contains 18 residues. The trim removed 3 bases at V and 6 bases at J, leaving 14 bases unmatched. CDR1 MNHEY and CDR2 SMNVEV come from the germline V gene (reference sequence).

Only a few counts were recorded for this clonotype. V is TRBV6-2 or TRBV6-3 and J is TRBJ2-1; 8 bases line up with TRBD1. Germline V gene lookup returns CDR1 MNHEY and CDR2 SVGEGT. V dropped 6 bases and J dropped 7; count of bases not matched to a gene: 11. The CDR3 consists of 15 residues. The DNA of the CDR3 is TGTGCCAGCAGCTACCTCGGACAGGGCCAAAATGAGCAGTTCTTC. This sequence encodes CASSYLGQGQNEQFF.

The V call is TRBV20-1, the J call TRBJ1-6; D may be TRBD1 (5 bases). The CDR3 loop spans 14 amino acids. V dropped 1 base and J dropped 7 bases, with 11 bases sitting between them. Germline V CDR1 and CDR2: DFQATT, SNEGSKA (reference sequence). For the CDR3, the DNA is TGCAGTGCTAGAGTTATTCAGGGAAATTCACCCCTCCACTTT. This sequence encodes CSARVIQGNSPLHF.

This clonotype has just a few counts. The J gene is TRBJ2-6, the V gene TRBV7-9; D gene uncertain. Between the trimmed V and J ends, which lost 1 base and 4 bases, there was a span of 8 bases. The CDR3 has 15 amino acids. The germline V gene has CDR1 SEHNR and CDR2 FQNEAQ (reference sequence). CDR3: CASSLGILGANVLTF. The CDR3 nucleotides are TGTGCCAGCAGCTTAGGTATTCTCGGGGCCAACGTCCTGACTTTC.